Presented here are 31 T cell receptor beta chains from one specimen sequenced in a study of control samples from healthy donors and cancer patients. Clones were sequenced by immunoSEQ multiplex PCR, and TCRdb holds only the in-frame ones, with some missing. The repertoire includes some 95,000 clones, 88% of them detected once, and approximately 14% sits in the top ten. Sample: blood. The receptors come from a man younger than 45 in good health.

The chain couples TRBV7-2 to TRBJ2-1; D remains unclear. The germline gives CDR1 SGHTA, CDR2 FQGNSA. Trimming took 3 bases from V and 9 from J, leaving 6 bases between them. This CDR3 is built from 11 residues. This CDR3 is CASSFRLEQFF. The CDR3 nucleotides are TGTGCCAGCAGCTTCAGGCTTGAGCAGTTCTTC.

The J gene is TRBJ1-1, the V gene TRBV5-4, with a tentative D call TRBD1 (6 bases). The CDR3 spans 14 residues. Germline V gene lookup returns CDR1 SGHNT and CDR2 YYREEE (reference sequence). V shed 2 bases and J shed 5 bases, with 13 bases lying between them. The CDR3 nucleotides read TGTGCCAGCAGCTTACAGGGCGTAGGAACTGAAGCTTTCTTT. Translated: CASSLQGVGTEAFF.

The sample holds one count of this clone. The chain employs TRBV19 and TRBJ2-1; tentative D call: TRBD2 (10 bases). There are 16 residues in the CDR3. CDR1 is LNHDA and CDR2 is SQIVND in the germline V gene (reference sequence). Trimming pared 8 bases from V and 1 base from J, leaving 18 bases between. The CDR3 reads CASGTSGTGSYNEQFF. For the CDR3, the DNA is TGTGCCAGTGGAACTAGCGGGACAGGGTCCTACAATGAGCAGTTCTTC.

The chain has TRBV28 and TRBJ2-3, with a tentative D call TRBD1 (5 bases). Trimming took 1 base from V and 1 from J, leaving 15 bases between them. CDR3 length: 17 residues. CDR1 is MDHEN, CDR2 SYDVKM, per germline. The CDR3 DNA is TGTGCCAGCAGTTTATTATTTGGGCCAGGGCGCACAGATACGCAGTATTTT. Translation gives CASSLLFGPGRTDTQYF.

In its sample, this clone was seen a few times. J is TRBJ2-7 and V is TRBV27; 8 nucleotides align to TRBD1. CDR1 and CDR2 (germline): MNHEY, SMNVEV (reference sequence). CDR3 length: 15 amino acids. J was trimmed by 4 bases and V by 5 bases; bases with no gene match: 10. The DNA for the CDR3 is TGTGCCAGCAGTCCCCTCCCGGGACAGGATTACGAGCAGTACTTC. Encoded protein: CASSPLPGQDYEQYF.

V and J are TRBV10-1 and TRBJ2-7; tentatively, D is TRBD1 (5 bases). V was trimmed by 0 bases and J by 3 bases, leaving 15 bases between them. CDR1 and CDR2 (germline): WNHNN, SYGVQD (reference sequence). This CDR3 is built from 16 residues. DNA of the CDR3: TGCGCCAGCAGTGAGTCTCCGGCGGACAACTACTACGAGCAGTACTTC. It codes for CASSESPADNYYEQYF.

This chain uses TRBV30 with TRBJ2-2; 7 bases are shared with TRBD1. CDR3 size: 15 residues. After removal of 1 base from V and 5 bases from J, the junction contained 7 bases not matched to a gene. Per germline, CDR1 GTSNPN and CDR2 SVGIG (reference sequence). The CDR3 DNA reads TGTGCCTGGAGTGGTAGGGGGCTGAGGACCGGGGAGCTGTTTTTT. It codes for CAWSGRGLRTGELFF. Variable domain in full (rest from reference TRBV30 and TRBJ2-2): SQTIHQWPATLVQPVGSPLSLECTVEGTSNPNLYWYRQAAGRGLQLLFYSVGIGQISSEVPQNLSASRPQDRQFILSSKKLLLSDSGFYLCAWSGRGLRTGELFFGEGSRLTVL.

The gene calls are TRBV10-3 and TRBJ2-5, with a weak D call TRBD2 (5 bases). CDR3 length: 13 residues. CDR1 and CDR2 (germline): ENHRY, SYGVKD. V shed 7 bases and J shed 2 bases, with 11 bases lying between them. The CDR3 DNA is TGTGCCATCAAGGATAGCGCACAAGAGACCCAGTACTTC. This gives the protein CAIKDSAQETQYF.

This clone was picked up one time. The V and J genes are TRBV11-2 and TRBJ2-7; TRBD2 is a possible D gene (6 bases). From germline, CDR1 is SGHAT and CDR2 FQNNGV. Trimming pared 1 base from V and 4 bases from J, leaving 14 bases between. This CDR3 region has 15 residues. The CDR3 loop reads CASSLAGTPSYEQYF. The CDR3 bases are TGTGCCAGCAGCTTAGCCGGGACTCCCTCGTACGAGCAGTACTTC.

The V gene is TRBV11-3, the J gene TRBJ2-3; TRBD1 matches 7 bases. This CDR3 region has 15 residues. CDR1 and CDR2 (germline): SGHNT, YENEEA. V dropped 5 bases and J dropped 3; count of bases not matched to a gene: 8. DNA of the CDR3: TGTGCCAGCAGCATTACAGGGGTGAAGACAGATACGCAGTATTTT. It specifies CASSITGVKTDTQYF.

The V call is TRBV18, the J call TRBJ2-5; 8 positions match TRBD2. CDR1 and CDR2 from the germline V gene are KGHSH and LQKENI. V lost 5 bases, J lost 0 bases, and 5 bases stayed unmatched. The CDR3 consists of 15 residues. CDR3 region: CASSVSAGDQETQYF. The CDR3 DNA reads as TGTGCCAGCTCAGTCTCAGCGGGAGACCAAGAGACCCAGTACTTC.

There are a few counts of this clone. The CDR3 loop reads CASSLGGFYEQYF. CDR3 coding DNA: TGCGCCAGCAGCTTGGGAGGGTTCTACGAGCAGTACTTC. This chain connects TRBV5-1 to TRBJ2-7, with D possibly TRBD2 on 5 matching bases. The CDR3 is made up of 13 amino acids. V lost 0 bases and J lost 3, with 7 bases in between. Germline CDR1 SGHRS, CDR2 YFSETQ.

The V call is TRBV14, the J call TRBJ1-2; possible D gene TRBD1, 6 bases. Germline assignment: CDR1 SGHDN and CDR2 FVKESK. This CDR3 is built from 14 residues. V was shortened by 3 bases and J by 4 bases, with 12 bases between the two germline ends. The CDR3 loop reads CASSQAGGGYGYTF. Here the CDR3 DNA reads TGTGCCAGCAGCCAGGCCGGGGGCGGCTATGGCTACACCTTC.

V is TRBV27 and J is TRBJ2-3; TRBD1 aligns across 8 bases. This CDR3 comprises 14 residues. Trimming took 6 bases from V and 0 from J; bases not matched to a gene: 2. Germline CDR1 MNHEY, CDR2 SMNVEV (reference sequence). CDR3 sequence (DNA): TGTGCCAGCAGCGACAGGGGTAGCACAGATACGCAGTATTTT. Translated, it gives CASSDRGSTDTQYF.

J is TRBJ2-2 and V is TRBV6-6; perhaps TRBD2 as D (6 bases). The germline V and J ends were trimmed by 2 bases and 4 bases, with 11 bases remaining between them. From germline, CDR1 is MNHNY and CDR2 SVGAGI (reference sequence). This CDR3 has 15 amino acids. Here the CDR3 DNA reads TGTGCCAGCAGTTACCGAGCGGGTGGCACCGGGGAGCTGTTTTTT. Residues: CASSYRAGGTGELFF.

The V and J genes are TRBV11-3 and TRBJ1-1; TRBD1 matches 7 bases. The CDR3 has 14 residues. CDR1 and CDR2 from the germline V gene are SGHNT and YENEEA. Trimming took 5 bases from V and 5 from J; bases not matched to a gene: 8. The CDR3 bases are TGTGCCAGCAGCCCAGGGGGAGGGTTGACTGAAGCTTTCTTT. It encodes CASSPGGGLTEAFF.

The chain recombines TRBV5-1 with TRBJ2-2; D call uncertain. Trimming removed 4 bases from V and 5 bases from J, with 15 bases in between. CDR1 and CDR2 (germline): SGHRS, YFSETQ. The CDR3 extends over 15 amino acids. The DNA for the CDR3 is TGCGCCAGCAGCCCCCAAGAAGTGGGAACCGGGGAGCTGTTTTTT. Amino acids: CASSPQEVGTGELFF. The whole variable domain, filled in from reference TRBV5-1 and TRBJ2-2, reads KAGVTQTPRYLIKTRGQQVTLSCSPISGHRSVSWYQQTPGQGLQFLFEYFSETQRNKGNFPGRFSGRQFSNSRSEMNVSTLELGDSALYLCASSPQEVGTGELFFGEGSRLTVL.

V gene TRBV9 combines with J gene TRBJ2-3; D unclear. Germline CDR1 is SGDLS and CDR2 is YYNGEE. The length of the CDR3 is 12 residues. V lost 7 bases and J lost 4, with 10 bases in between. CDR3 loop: CASGIRADTQYF. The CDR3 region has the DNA TGTGCCAGCGGTATAAGAGCAGATACGCAGTATTTT.

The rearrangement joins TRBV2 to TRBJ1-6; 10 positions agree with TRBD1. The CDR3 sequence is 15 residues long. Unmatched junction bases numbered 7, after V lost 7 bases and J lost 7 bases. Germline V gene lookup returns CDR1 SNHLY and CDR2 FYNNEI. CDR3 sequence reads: CASIRDRGFNSPLHF. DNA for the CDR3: TGTGCCAGCATCCGGGACAGGGGATTCAATTCACCCCTCCACTTT.

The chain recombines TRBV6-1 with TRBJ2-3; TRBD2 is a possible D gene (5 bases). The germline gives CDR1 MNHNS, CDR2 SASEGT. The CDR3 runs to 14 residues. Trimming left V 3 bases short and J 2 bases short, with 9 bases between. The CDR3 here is CASSEEVITDTQYF. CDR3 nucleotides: TGTGCCAGCAGTGAGGAGGTAATCACAGATACGCAGTATTTT.

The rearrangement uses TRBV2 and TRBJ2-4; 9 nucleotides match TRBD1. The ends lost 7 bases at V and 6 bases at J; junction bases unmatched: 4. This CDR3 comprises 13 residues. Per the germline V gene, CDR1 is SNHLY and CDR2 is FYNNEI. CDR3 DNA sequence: TGTGCCAGCACGGGACAGGGCAGAAACATTCAGTACTTC. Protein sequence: CASTGQGRNIQYF.

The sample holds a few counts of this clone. CDR3 in DNA: TGTGCCAGCAGCTTGGGGACTAGCGGGAGGGCCTACGAGCAGTACTTC. Amino acid sequence: CASSLGTSGRAYEQYF. The genes are TRBV5-4 and TRBJ2-7, with 15 bases identical to TRBD2. The J segment lost 2 bases and the V segment lost 0 bases, leaving 0 bases of the junction unmatched. Germline assignment: CDR1 SGHNT and CDR2 YYREEE (reference sequence). The CDR3 is 16 residues long.

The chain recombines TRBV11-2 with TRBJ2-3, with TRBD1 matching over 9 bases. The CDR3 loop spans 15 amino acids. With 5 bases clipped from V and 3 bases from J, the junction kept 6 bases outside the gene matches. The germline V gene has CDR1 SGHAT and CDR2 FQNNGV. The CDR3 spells CASSPGTGSTDTQYF. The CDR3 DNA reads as TGTGCCAGCAGCCCCGGGACAGGGTCAACAGATACGCAGTATTTT.

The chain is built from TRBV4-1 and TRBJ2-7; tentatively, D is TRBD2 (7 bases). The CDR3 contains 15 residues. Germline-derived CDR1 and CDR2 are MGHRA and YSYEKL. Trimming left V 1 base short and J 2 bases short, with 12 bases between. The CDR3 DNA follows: TGCGCCAGCAGCCAAGTCCCCGGGGGGCCCTACGAGCAGTACTTC. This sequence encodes CASSQVPGGPYEQYF.

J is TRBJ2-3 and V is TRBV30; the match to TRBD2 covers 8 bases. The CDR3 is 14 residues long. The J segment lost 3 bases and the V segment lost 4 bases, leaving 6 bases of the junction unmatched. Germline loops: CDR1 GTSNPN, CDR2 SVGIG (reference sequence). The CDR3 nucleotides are TGTGCCTGGAACAAAGCGGGAGCTACAGATACGCAGTATTTT. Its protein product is CAWNKAGATDTQYF.

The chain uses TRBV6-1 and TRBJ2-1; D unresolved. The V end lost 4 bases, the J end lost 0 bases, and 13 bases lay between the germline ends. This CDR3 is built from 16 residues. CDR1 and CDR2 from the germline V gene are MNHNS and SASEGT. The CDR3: CASSGADGSSYNEQFF. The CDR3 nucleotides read TGTGCCAGCAGTGGGGCAGACGGCAGCTCCTACAATGAGCAGTTCTTC.

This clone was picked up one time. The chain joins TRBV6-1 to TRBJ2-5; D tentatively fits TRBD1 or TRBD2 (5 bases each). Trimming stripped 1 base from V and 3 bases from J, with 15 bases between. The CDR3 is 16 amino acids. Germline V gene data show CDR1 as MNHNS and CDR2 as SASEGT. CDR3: CASSEGIGWDEETQYF. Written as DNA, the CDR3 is TGTGCCAGCAGTGAAGGAATTGGCTGGGACGAAGAGACCCAGTACTTC.

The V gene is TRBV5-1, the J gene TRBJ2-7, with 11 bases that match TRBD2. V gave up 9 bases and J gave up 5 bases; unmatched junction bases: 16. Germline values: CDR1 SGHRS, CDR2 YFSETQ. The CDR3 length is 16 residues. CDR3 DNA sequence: TGCGCCACCCGCCCAATACTAGCGGGAGTGGGGGACGAGCAGTACTTC. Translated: CATRPILAGVGDEQYF. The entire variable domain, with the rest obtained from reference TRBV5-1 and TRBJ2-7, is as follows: KAGVTQTPRYLIKTRGQQVTLSCSPISGHRSVSWYQQTPGQGLQFLFEYFSETQRNKGNFPGRFSGRQFSNSRSEMNVSTLELGDSALYLCATRPILAGVGDEQYFGPGTRLTVT.

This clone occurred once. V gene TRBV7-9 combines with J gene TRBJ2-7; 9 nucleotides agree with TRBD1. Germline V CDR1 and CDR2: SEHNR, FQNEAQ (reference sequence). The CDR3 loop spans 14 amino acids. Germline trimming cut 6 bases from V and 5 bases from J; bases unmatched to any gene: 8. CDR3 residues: CASRPGQGGDEQYF. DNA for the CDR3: TGTGCCAGCAGGCCGGGACAGGGTGGGGACGAGCAGTACTTC.

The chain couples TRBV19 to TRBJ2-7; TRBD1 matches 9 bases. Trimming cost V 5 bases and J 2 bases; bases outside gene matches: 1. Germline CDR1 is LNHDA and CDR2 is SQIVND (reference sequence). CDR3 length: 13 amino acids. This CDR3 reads CASSYRGPYEQYF. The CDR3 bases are TGTGCCAGTAGTTACAGGGGGCCCTACGAGCAGTACTTC.

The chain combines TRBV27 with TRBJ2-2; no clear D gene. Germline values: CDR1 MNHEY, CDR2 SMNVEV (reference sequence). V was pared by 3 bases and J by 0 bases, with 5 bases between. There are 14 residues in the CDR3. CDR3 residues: CASSFGPNTGELFF. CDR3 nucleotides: TGTGCCAGCAGTTTCGGCCCGAACACCGGGGAGCTGTTTTTT.